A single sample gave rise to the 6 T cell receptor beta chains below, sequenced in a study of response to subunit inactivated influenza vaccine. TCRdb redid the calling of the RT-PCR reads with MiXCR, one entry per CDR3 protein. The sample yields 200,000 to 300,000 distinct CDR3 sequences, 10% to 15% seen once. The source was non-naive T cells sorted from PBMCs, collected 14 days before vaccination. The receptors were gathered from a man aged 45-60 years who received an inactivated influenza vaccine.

The CDR3 here is CASSEGHRDYGYTF. The CDR3 nucleotides are TGTGCCAGCAGTGAAGGACACCGGGACTATGGCTACACCTTC. The V call is TRBV6-1, the J call TRBJ1-2; no clear D. Looked up from germline, CDR1 is MNHNS and CDR2 is SASEGT. The CDR3 totals 14 residues. Deletions cut 1 base from V and 3 bases from J, with 9 bases between.

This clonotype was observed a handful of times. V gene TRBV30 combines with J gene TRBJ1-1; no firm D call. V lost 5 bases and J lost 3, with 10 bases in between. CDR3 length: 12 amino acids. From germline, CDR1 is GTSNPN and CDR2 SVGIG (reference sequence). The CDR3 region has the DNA TGTGCCTGGGGTAACACCTACACTGAAGCTTTCTTT. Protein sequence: CAWGNTYTEAFF.

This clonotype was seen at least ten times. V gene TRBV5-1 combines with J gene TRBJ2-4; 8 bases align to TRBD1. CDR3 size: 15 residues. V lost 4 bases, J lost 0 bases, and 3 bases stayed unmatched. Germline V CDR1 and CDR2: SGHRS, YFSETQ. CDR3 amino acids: CASSLQGAAKNIQYF. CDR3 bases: TGCGCCAGCAGCCTTCAGGGGGCAGCCAAAAACATTCAGTACTTC.

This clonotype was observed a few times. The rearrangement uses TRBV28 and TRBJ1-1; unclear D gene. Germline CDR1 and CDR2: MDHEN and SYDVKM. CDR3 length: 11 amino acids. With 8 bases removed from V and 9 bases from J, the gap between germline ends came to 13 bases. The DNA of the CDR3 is TGTGCCAGCCTCCTGGAGGGAAAAGCTTTCTTT. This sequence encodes CASLLEGKAFF.

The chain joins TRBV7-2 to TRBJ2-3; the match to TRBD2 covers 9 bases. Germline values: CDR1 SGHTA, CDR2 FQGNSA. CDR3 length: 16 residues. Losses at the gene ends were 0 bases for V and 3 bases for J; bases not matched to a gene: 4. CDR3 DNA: TGTGCCAGCAGCTTAGCTAGCGGGAGTTTGACAGATACGCAGTATTTT. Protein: CASSLASGSLTDTQYF.

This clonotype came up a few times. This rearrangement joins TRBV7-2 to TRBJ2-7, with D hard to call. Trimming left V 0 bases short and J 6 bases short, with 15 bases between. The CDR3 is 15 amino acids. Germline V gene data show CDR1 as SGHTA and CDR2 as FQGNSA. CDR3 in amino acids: CASSLAPNHSPEQYF. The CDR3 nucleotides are TGTGCCAGCAGCTTAGCCCCAAACCACAGCCCCGAGCAGTACTTC.